This T cell receptor (beta chain) derives from a study of response to subunit inactivated influenza vaccine. Study conclusions and caveats: The authors put forward the suggestion that each seasonal influenza vaccination may bring in only a limited number of new T cells.

Notes on this clonotype: Its specificity is unknown.

Using its own MiXCR run on the RT-PCR reads, TCRdb lists one record per CDR3 protein. The sample gives about 520,000 distinct CDR3 sequences, under 8.5% of which show up once; roughly 13% is in the top ten. Trimming took 4 bases from V and 6 from J; bases not matched to a gene: 13. This CDR3 region has 16 residues. The source is a man between 45 and 75 years old who received an inactivated influenza vaccine. The sample here was PBMCs from blood, taken approximately 25 months after vaccination. The J gene is TRBJ1-1, the V gene TRBV12-3 or TRBV12-4, with 8 nucleotides matching TRBD1. The CDR3 DNA follows: TGTGCCAGCAGTTCCACCGCAGGACAGGGTCACGCTGAAGCTTTCTTT. Its protein product is CASSSTAGQGHAEAFF.